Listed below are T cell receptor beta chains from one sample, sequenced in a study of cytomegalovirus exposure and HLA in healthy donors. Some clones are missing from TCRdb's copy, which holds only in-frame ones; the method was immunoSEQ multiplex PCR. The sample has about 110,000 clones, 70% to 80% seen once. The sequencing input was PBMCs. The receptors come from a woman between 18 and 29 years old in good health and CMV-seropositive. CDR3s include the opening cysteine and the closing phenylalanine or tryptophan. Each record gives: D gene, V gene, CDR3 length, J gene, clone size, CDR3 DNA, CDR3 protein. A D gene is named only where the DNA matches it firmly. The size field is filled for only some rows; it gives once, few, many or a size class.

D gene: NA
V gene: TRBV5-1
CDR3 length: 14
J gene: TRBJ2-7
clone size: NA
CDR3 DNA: TGCGCCAGCAGCTCCTACGACAGAACCTACGAGCAGTACTTC
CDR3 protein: CASSSYDRTYEQYF

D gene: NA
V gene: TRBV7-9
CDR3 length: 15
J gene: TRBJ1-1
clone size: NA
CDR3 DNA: TGTGCCAGCAGCTTAGATCGGAGGACGGGCACTGAAGCTTTCTTT
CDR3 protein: CASSLDRRTGTEAFF

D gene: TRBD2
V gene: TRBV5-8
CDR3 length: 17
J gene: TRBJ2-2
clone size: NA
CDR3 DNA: TGTGCCAGCAGCTTGGCTAGCGGGAGGGCCGCCACCGGGGAGCTGTTTTTT
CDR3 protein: CASSLASGRAATGELFF

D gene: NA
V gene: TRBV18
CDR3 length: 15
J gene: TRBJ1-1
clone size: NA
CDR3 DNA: TGTGCCAGCTCACCACTTCAGGGGCGGAACACTGAAGCTTTCTTT
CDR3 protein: CASSPLQGRNTEAFF

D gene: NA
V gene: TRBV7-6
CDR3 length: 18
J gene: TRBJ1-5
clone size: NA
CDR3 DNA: TGTGCCAGCAAAAGTTCCCTCCGGCGGGGCCAGGCGGTGATGCCCCAGCATTTT
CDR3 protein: CASKSSLRRGQAVMPQHF

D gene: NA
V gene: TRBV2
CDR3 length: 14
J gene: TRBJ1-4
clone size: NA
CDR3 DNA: TGTGCCAGCAGTGACAGGGCAGGTAGTGAAAAACTGTTTTTT
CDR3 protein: CASSDRAGSEKLFF

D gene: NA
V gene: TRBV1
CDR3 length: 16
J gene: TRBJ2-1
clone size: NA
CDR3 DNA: TGCACCAGCAGCCAAGATGGAGCGGGACCCCCCAATGAGCAGTTCTTC
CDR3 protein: CTSSQDGAGPPNEQFF

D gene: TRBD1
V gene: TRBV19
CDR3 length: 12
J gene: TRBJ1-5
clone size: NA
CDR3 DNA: TGTGCCAGTAGTGTCAGGGGGAAGCCCCAGCATTTT
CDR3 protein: CASSVRGKPQHF

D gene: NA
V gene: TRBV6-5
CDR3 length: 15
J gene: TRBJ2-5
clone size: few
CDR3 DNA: TGTGCCAGCAGTGCGCAATTTGCCCAACAAGAGACCCAGTACTTC
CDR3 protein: CASSAQFAQQETQYF

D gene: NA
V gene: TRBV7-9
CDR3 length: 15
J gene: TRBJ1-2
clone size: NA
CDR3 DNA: TGTGCCAGCAGCCCCGGAATGGGGCCTAACTATGGCTACACCTTC
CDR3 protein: CASSPGMGPNYGYTF

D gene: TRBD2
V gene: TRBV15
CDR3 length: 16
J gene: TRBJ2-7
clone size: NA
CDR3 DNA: TGTGCCACCAGCAGAGAGAGGCAGACTAGCGGGACCGAGCAGTACTTC
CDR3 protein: CATSRERQTSGTEQYF

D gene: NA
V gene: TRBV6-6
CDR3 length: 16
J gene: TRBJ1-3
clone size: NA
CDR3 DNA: TGTGCCAGCAGTTCAGGGTTTTCGAACTCTGGAAACACCATATATTTT
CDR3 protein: CASSSGFSNSGNTIYF

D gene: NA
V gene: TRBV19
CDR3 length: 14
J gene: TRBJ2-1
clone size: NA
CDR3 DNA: TGTGCCAGTAGTCGGGCAGGGGATCTAAATGAGCAGTTCTTC
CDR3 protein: CASSRAGDLNEQFF

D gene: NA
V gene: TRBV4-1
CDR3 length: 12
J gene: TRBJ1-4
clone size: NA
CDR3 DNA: TGCGCCAGCAGCCAAGTGAGGGAAAAACTGTTTTTT
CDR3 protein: CASSQVREKLFF

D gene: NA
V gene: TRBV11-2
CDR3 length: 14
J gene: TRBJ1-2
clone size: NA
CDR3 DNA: TGTGCCAGCAGCCGGTGGTCAGGGGTCTATGGCTACACCTTC
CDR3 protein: CASSRWSGVYGYTF

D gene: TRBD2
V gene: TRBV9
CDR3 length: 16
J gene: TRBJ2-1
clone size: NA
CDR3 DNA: TGTGCCAGCAGCCCGCTGGGACTAGCGGACTACAATGAGCAGTTCTTC
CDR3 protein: CASSPLGLADYNEQFF

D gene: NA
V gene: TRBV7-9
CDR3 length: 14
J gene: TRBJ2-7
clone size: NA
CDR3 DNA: TGTGCCAGCAGCTTAGTTTTGTCGGGTTACGAGCAGTACTTC
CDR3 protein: CASSLVLSGYEQYF

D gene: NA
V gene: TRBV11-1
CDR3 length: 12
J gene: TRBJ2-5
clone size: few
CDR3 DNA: TGTGCCAGCAGCTCCTCCCCGGAGACCCAGTACTTC
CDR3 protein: CASSSSPETQYF

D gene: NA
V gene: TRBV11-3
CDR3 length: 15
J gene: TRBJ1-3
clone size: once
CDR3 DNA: TGTGCCAGCAGCTTAGTTGGACAGACTGGAAACACCATATATTTT
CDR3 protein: CASSLVGQTGNTIYF

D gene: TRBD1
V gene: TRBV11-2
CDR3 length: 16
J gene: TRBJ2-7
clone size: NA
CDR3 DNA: TGTGCCAGCAGCTTAGGGACAGGGGGCGGCAGCTACGAGCAGTACTTC
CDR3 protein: CASSLGTGGGSYEQYF

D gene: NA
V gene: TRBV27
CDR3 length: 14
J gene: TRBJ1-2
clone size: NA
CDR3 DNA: TGTGCCAGCAGCCGAAAGGGGGGGGGCTATGGCTACACCTTC
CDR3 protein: CASSRKGGGYGYTF

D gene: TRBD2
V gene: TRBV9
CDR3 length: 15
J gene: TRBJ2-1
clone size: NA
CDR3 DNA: TGTGCCAGCAGCGTTTTTAGCGGGAATTACAATGAGCAGTTCTTC
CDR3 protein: CASSVFSGNYNEQFF

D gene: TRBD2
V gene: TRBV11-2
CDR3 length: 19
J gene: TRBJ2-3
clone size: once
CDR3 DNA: TGTGCCAGCAGCCCTCCTAGTGTGACTAGCGGGGTCAGCACAGATACGCAGTATTTT
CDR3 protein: CASSPPSVTSGVSTDTQYF